Below, 32 T cell receptor beta chains from the same sample are listed, as sequenced in a study of CD8 T cells in Susac syndrome (dated by TCRdb to about 2019). The library relied on the immunoSEQ multiplex PCR assay. RNA was extracted using the RNeasy kit, and about 0.45 to 1 microgram was reverse transcribed with random hexamers. The public reads were quality trimmed at Q25 with fastp and then assembled into clones with MiXCR by TCRdb, keeping productive beta chains. Each CDR3 protein appears once, grouped with its most common genes and DNA. The sample includes 200,000 to 250,000 distinct CDR3 sequences, with 95% observed a single time. Around 0.076% of the sample belongs to the ten largest clones. The sequencing sample was made of CD4+ T cells from PBMCs. These TCRs come from a human donor with multiple sclerosis.

V usage is TRBV5-1 and J usage is TRBJ2-5; D is possibly TRBD2 (5 bases). From germline, CDR1 is SGHRS and CDR2 YFSETQ. There are 14 residues in the CDR3. Deletions cut 7 bases from V and 2 bases from J, with 15 bases between. CDR3 coding DNA: TGCGCCAGCCGCCCTCCCTCGGGGCAAGAGACCCAGTACTTC. It translates to CASRPPSGQETQYF.

The V gene is TRBV3-1, the J gene TRBJ2-1, with D unresolved. V lost 4 bases and J lost 6, with 10 bases in between. The CDR3 contains 13 residues. The germline CDR1 and CDR2 sequences are LGHDT and YNNKEL (reference sequence). The CDR3 DNA sequence: TGTGCCAGCAGCCCATTCCCTCCCAATGAGCAGTTCTTC. Translated: CASSPFPPNEQFF.

The chain combines TRBV2 with TRBJ2-7; 10 bases align to TRBD1. The germline gives CDR1 SNHLY, CDR2 FYNNEI. The CDR3 covers 13 residues. Trimming removed 7 bases from V and 4 bases from J; junction bases left unmatched: 4. This CDR3 reads CASTGTGVYEQYF. The CDR3 DNA follows: TGTGCCAGCACCGGGACAGGGGTTTACGAGCAGTACTTC.

The rearrangement joins TRBV30 to TRBJ1-1; D is undetermined. Germline CDR1 and CDR2: GTSNPN and SVGIG (reference sequence). The V gene lost 2 bases and the J gene lost 11 bases, with 15 bases spanning the gap. This CDR3 contains 12 residues. Here the CDR3 DNA reads TGTGCCTGGAGTAGACTGAGGAATGAGGCTTTCTTT. Its translation: CAWSRLRNEAFF.

This clonotype was seen just once. The genes are TRBV9 and TRBJ2-5; maybe TRBD2 (5 bases). The CDR3 consists of 16 residues. From germline, CDR1 is SGDLS and CDR2 YYNGEE. The V end was cut by 3 bases, the J end by 5 bases, with 20 bases between. This CDR3 reads CASSAGKEGSLETQYF. The CDR3 nucleotides read TGTGCCAGCAGCGCCGGTAAAGAGGGATCCTTGGAGACCCAGTACTTC.

The chain links TRBV7-2 to TRBJ2-5, with D possibly TRBD2 on 6 matching bases. Trimming pared 6 bases from V and 2 bases from J, leaving 7 bases between. Germline V CDR1 and CDR2: SGHTA, FQGNSA. There are 12 residues in the CDR3. CDR3 bases: TGTGCCAGCAGTCGGGAGCAAGAGACCCAGTACTTC. Its protein is CASSREQETQYF.

The chain couples TRBV5-1 to TRBJ2-3, with D perhaps being TRBD1 or TRBD2 (5 bases each). Germline V gene data show CDR1 as SGHRS and CDR2 as YFSETQ. V was pared by 0 bases and J by 4 bases, with 9 bases between. This CDR3 is 14 amino acids long. This chain's CDR3 is CASSLDQGADTQYF. The DNA of the CDR3 is TGCGCCAGCAGCTTGGATCAGGGAGCAGATACGCAGTATTTT.

The V call is TRBV19, the J call TRBJ1-1; D gene ambiguous. The germline CDR1 and CDR2 sequences are LNHDA and SQIVND (reference sequence). V lost 5 bases to trimming and J lost 7 bases, with 14 bases between them. The CDR3 totals 13 residues. The DNA of the CDR3 is TGTGCCAGTAGTGGGCCAGGACCGGTTGAAGCTTTCTTT. It is translated as CASSGPGPVEAFF.

This chain links TRBV20-1 with TRBJ1-6; weak D call: TRBD1 (6 bases). Trimming cost V 4 bases and J 12 bases, with 16 bases left between them. The CDR3 is 13 amino acids. Germline values: CDR1 DFQATT, CDR2 SNEGSKA (reference sequence). The chain's CDR3 is CSAKGGSWEPLHF. The DNA of the CDR3 is TGCAGTGCTAAGGGGGGAAGTTGGGAACCCCTCCACTTT.

The chain has TRBV5-4 and TRBJ1-2; 8 bases agree with TRBD1. Trimming at V came to 1 base and at J to 2 bases, leaving 1 base not matched to a gene. Germline CDR1 reads SGHNT; CDR2 reads YYREEE (reference sequence). The length of the CDR3 is 14 residues. The CDR3 loop reads CASSLQGANYGYTF. CDR3 nucleotide sequence: TGTGCCAGCAGCTTGCAGGGGGCGAACTATGGCTACACCTTC.

The chain uses TRBV30 and TRBJ2-1; D is undetermined. The CDR3 is made up of 13 amino acids. Deletions cut 0 bases from V and 9 bases from J, with 12 bases between. The germline V gene encodes CDR1 GTSNPN and CDR2 SVGIG (reference sequence). This chain's CDR3 is CAWSVLRTGEQFF. The DNA for the CDR3 is TGTGCCTGGAGTGTACTGAGGACCGGTGAGCAGTTCTTC. The variable domain in full, with the rest retrieved from reference TRBV30 and TRBJ2-1, is SQTIHQWPATLVQPVGSPLSLECTVEGTSNPNLYWYRQAAGRGLQLLFYSVGIGQISSEVPQNLSASRPQDRQFILSSKKLLLSDSGFYLCAWSVLRTGEQFFGPGTRLTVL.

The chain combines TRBV11-2 with TRBJ1-6; TRBD1 aligns across 7 bases. V lost 4 bases to trimming and J lost 0 bases; unmatched junction nucleotides: 6. The CDR3 loop spans 17 amino acids. In germline, CDR1 is SGHAT, CDR2 FQNNGV. CDR3 region: CASSSDRASSYNSPLHF. The CDR3 DNA sequence: TGTGCCAGCAGCTCAGACAGGGCCAGCTCCTATAATTCACCCCTCCACTTT.

V usage is TRBV20-1 and J usage is TRBJ2-3, with D unclear. The germline CDR1 and CDR2 sequences are DFQATT and SNEGSKA (reference sequence). The CDR3 runs to 16 residues. Trimming took off 6 bases at V and 2 bases at J, with 21 bases between the two ends. The CDR3 reads CSAPGPAASSTDTQYF. CDR3 nucleotide sequence: TGCAGTGCCCCCGGCCCCGCAGCCTCCTCCACAGATACGCAGTATTTT.

The chain carries TRBV29-1 and TRBJ1-1; D remains unclear. Germline V gives CDR1 SQVTM, CDR2 ANQGSEA. V was trimmed by 1 base and J by 3 bases, leaving 9 bases between them. The CDR3 extends over 13 amino acids. The CDR3 bases are TGCAGCGTTGAAGCCTCTCCCGACACTGAAGCTTTCTTT. It is translated as CSVEASPDTEAFF.

This chain links TRBV24-1 with TRBJ2-1, with 11 positions matching TRBD2. The CDR3 loop spans 16 amino acids. Germline CDR1 reads KGHDR; CDR2 reads SFDVKD. The ends lost 7 bases at V and 6 bases at J; junction bases unmatched: 10. The CDR3, as DNA: TGTGCCACCAGCCACCTAGGGACTAGCGGCATCAATGAGCAGTTCTTC. It translates to CATSHLGTSGINEQFF.

This chain connects TRBV30 to TRBJ1-1, with D possibly being TRBD1 (5 bases). Trimming cost V 2 bases and J 1 base, with 8 bases left between them. CDR3 length: 13 residues. Germline lookup yields CDR1 GTSNPN and CDR2 SVGIG (reference sequence). Here the CDR3 DNA reads TGTGCCTGGAGTCGGGACTGGAACACTGAAGCTTTCTTT. Amino acid sequence: CAWSRDWNTEAFF.

This sequence joins TRBV6-5 and TRBJ1-2; 8 nucleotides line up with TRBD1. Germline values: CDR1 MNHEY, CDR2 SVGAGI. The V and J ends lost 5 bases and 7 bases, in that order; junction bases with no gene match: 6. This CDR3 has 13 residues. CDR3 region: CASSPDRVSGYTF. As DNA, the CDR3 is TGTGCCAGCAGTCCGGACAGGGTTTCTGGCTACACCTTC.

The CDR3 region has the DNA TGCAGCGTTGGGCAGAGCAATCAGCCCCAGCATTTT. The encoded protein is CSVGQSNQPQHF. The gene calls are TRBV29-1 and TRBJ1-5; D remains unclear. This CDR3 is built from 12 residues. Germline CDR1 and CDR2: SQVTM and ANQGSEA. The germline V and J ends were trimmed by 4 bases and 1 base, with 5 bases remaining between them.

The chain recombines TRBV20-1 with TRBJ2-6, with 13 bases fitting TRBD2. This CDR3 is built from 17 residues. V shed 0 bases and J 12 bases; nucleotides not matched to a gene: 11. CDR1 is DFQATT and CDR2 is SNEGSKA in the germline V gene (reference sequence). The CDR3 DNA reads TGCAGTGCTAGAGACCTGACTAGCGGGGGGACTCAGAGCGTCCTGACTTTC. It encodes CSARDLTSGGTQSVLTF.

The rearrangement uses TRBV3-1 and TRBJ1-2, with a tentative D call TRBD1 (5 bases). The length of the CDR3 is 14 residues. The germline V gene has CDR1 LGHDT and CDR2 YNNKEL (reference sequence). The V end was cut by 4 bases, the J end by 3 bases, with 12 bases between. The DNA for the CDR3 is TGTGCCAGCAGCCCACCCGGGACCGACTATGGCTACACCTTC. Protein sequence: CASSPPGTDYGYTF.

The V and J genes are TRBV12-3 or TRBV12-4 and TRBJ2-7, with TRBD1 identical over 8 bases. The trim removed 7 bases at V and 6 bases at J, leaving 14 bases unmatched. The CDR3 totals 15 residues. CDR3 nucleotide sequence: TGTGCCAGCACTAACAGTAGGCAGGGGGCCGTCGAGCAGTACTTC. Translated, it gives CASTNSRQGAVEQYF.

V gene TRBV20-1 combines with J gene TRBJ1-2; no reliable D call. Trimming took off 0 bases at V and 6 bases at J, with 14 bases between the two ends. The germline CDR1 and CDR2 sequences are DFQATT and SNEGSKA (reference sequence). The CDR3 covers 14 residues. The CDR3 DNA is TGCAGTGCTAGAGATCCGGCCACGGATGATGGCTACACCTTC. Amino acids: CSARDPATDDGYTF.

V and J are TRBV30 and TRBJ1-2; the D is unclear. CDR3 length: 14 residues. The germline V gene has CDR1 GTSNPN and CDR2 SVGIG (reference sequence). Trimming pared 8 bases from V and 8 bases from J, leaving 24 bases between. CDR3 region: CAGSVRTDLSGYTF. DNA of the CDR3: TGTGCCGGTAGCGTTCGCACAGACCTAAGCGGCTACACCTTC.

The chain recombines TRBV6-2 or TRBV6-3 with TRBJ1-1; D not certain. Per the germline V gene, CDR1 is MNHEY and CDR2 is SVGEGT. Between the trimmed V and J ends, which lost 3 bases and 7 bases, there was a span of 6 bases. The CDR3 sequence is 11 residues long. The CDR3 DNA follows: TGTGCCAGCAGTTATCTAGGTGAAGCTTTCTTT. Translation: CASSYLGEAFF.

This chain joins TRBV20-1 and TRBJ2-2; the match to TRBD2 covers 7 bases. V lost 6 bases to trimming and J lost 6 bases; unmatched junction nucleotides: 4. Germline V gene data show CDR1 as DFQATT and CDR2 as SNEGSKA (reference sequence). CDR3 length: 12 amino acids. This CDR3 reads CSARDYPGELFF. CDR3 DNA: TGCAGTGCGAGGGACTACCCCGGGGAGCTGTTTTTT.

The CDR3 coding sequence is TGCAGTGCGAGCGGGGACCAAGAGACCCAGTACTTC. Residues: CSASGDQETQYF. V and J are TRBV20-1 and TRBJ2-5, with 7 bases aligning to TRBD2. The CDR3 spans 12 residues. Germline values: CDR1 DFQATT, CDR2 SNEGSKA (reference sequence). With 6 bases clipped from V and 0 bases from J, the junction kept 1 base outside the gene matches.

This chain uses TRBV20-1 with TRBJ2-3; D assignment may be TRBD1 or TRBD2 (5 bases each). V was cut by 3 bases and J by 1 base, with 11 bases left in between. Germline loops: CDR1 DFQATT, CDR2 SNEGSKA (reference sequence). This CDR3 contains 14 residues. This CDR3 is CSASRDGRTDTQYF. The CDR3 coding sequence is TGCAGTGCTAGTAGGGACGGCCGCACAGATACGCAGTATTTT.

This clonotype is a singleton in its sample. The chain has TRBV29-1 and TRBJ1-1, with 12 bases identical to TRBD1. The CDR3 covers 12 residues. Germline CDR1 SQVTM, CDR2 ANQGSEA. Germline trimming cut 8 bases from V and 4 bases from J; bases unmatched to any gene: 2. In DNA, the CDR3 is TGCAGCACGGGACAGGGGGCCACTGAAGCTTTCTTT. The encoded protein is CSTGQGATEAFF.

This clonotype is a singleton in its sample. This chain uses TRBV5-4 with TRBJ1-1, with D unclear. V dropped 3 bases and J dropped 7 bases, with 13 bases sitting between them. Germline CDR1 is SGHNT and CDR2 is YYREEE (reference sequence). The CDR3 spans 13 residues. DNA for the CDR3: TGTGCCAGCAGCTCCCGGGCCCAAAGTGAAGCTTTCTTT. Translation gives CASSSRAQSEAFF.

This chain uses TRBV20-1 with TRBJ2-3, with a possible D match to TRBD1 (6 bases). Trimming left V 6 bases short and J 5 bases short, with 21 bases between. Germline CDR1 and CDR2: DFQATT and SNEGSKA (reference sequence). CDR3 size: 15 residues. The CDR3 DNA reads TGCAGTGCGTCACCGGGACCCGTAGGGGGAGATACGCAGTATTTT. This encodes CSASPGPVGGDTQYF.

The rearrangement joins TRBV3-1 to TRBJ1-5, with D possibly matching TRBD1 (6 bases). The CDR3 runs 14 residues. The germline V and J ends were trimmed by 4 bases and 5 bases, with 12 bases remaining between them. CDR1 and CDR2 from the germline V gene are LGHDT and YNNKEL (reference sequence). CDR3 region: CASSLRGADQPQHF. CDR3 nucleotide sequence: TGTGCCAGCAGCCTTCGGGGGGCGGATCAGCCCCAGCATTTT.

The chain uses TRBV5-1 and TRBJ1-2; D call uncertain. Trimming shortened V by 2 bases and J by 0 bases, and 8 bases separated the two germline ends. CDR1 and CDR2 (germline): SGHRS, YFSETQ. The CDR3 totals 14 residues. The CDR3 nucleotides are TGCGCCAGCAGCTTTACAGTCTCTAACTATGGCTACACCTTC. It specifies CASSFTVSNYGYTF.